This TCR beta chain emerged from a study of fetal regulatory T cell absence and autoimmunity. On the study more broadly: Without clinical diabetes, IPEX patients showed exocrine pancreas autoimmunity. Study outcomes and limitations: Pancreas TCRs were oligoclonally enriched versus cord blood, some clones over 100-fold. The oligoclonal enrichment was interpreted as supporting antigen-driven pancreatic autoimmunity before birth in IPEX syndrome.

This was a survey-level run. The protocol was immunoSEQ multiplex PCR, while the TCRdb copy is restricted to in-frame clones and leaves out a portion. In the table there are 46,000 or so clones, 70% to 85% of which are singletons. The ends were cut back, 0 bases at V and 11 bases at J, with 19 bases in the middle. Germline V gene sequence: CDR1 SGHTA, CDR2 FQGNSA. This CDR3 spans 15 amino acids. Remarks on this clone: Its antigen remains unidentified.

The origin of this receptor is a newborn boy with IPEX syndrome. Sequencing was carried out using cord blood. J is TRBJ1-1 and V is TRBV7-2; TRBD1 is a possible D gene (6 bases). The CDR3 region is CASSLAGLGGAGAFF. The CDR3 DNA sequence: TGTGCCAGCAGCTTAGCGGGGCTGGGGGGCGCGGGTGCTTTCTTT.